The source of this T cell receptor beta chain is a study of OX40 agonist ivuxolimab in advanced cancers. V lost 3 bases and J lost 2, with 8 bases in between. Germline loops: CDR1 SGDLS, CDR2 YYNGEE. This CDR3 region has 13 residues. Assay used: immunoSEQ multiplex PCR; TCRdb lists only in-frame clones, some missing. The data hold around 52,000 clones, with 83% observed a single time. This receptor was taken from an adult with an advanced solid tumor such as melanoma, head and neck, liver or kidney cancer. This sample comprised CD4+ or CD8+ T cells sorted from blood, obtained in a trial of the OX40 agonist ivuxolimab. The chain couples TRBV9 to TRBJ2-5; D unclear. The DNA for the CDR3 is TGTGCCAGCAGCGCCGGACCTCAAGAGACCCAGTACTTC. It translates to CASSAGPQETQYF.